These 19 T cell receptor beta chains share one sample of origin, sequenced in a study of Graves' ophthalmopathy and Graves' hyperthyroidism. The study amplified TCR beta CDR3 regions using RNA transcripts. Second-round multiplex PCR came after a first-round RT-PCR that employed HTBI primers. MiXCR, run by TCRdb on the multiplex PCR reads, gives a single entry per CDR3 protein. The sample has under 800,000 distinct CDR3 sequences; roughly 20% are singletons. Source material: peripheral blood. The receptors derive from a woman under 30 with stable Graves' hyperthyroidism. Some clones in this sample may be carry-over from other donors' samples.

Many counts were recorded for this clonotype. The genes are TRBV2 and TRBJ2-7; 8 nucleotides agree with TRBD2. CDR1 is SNHLY and CDR2 is FYNNEI in the germline V gene. The CDR3 runs to 15 residues. Trimming cost V 0 bases and J 4 bases; bases outside gene matches: 5. This CDR3 is CASSEASGVFYEQYF. CDR3 nucleotide sequence: TGTGCCAGCAGTGAAGCTAGCGGGGTCTTTTACGAGCAGTACTTC.

The genes are TRBV20-1 and TRBJ1-6, with D possibly being TRBD1 (5 bases). This CDR3 has 13 residues. Looked up from germline, CDR1 is DFQATT and CDR2 is SNEGSKA (reference sequence). The V end lost 5 bases, the J end lost 6 bases, and 11 bases lay between the germline ends. CDR3 in DNA: TGCAGTGCTGCGGGACGGCTTAATTCACCCCTCCACTTT. Protein sequence: CSAAGRLNSPLHF.

This rearrangement joins TRBV30 to TRBJ1-2; D not certain. The V gene lost 0 bases and the J gene lost 6 bases, with 5 bases spanning the gap. Germline loops: CDR1 GTSNPN, CDR2 SVGIG (reference sequence). The CDR3 is made up of 11 amino acids. CDR3 loop: CAWSVQHGYTF. The CDR3 nucleotides read TGTGCCTGGAGTGTACAACATGGCTACACCTTC.

V and J are TRBV12-3 or TRBV12-4 and TRBJ1-2; D not certain. CDR3 size: 15 residues. Trimming stripped 5 bases from V and 0 bases from J, with 13 bases between. The CDR3 DNA follows: TGTGCCAGCAGTCTACTCCCGGGGACTAACTATGGCTACACCTTC. This translates into CASSLLPGTNYGYTF.

The genes are TRBV20-1 and TRBJ2-2; weak D call: TRBD2 (5 bases). The CDR3 has 15 amino acids. Trimming left V 0 bases short and J 4 bases short, with 12 bases between. Germline CDR1 DFQATT, CDR2 SNEGSKA (reference sequence). The DNA for the CDR3 is TGCAGTGCTAGAGAGCCGGGGAAGGGCACCGGGGAGCTGTTTTTT. Residues: CSAREPGKGTGELFF.

In its sample, this clonotype was seen many times. This rearrangement joins TRBV20-1 to TRBJ1-5; D unresolved. Germline CDR1 reads DFQATT; CDR2 reads SNEGSKA (reference sequence). The CDR3 has 12 residues. Trimming shortened V by 3 bases and J by 4 bases, and 7 bases separated the two germline ends. DNA for the CDR3: TGCAGTGCTAGCGGTGGAAATCAGCCCCAGCATTTT. It specifies CSASGGNQPQHF.

About this clonotype: Possible read error: a much larger clone is one base away. The DNA of the CDR3 is TGCAGTGCCACGACGGAGACTAGCTCCTACGAGCAGTACGTC. It codes for CSATTETSSYEQYV. The chain has TRBV20-1 and TRBJ2-7; tentative D call: TRBD2 (6 bases). The CDR3 contains 14 residues. The germline V gene encodes CDR1 DFQATT and CDR2 SNEGSKA (reference sequence). The V end lost 6 bases, the J end lost 0 bases, and 15 bases lay between the germline ends.

The chain links TRBV20-1 to TRBJ1-2; D possibly corresponds to TRBD1 (5 bases). The V gene's germline CDR1 is DFQATT and CDR2 SNEGSKA (reference sequence). The germline V and J ends were trimmed by 5 bases and 0 bases, with 10 bases remaining between them. This CDR3 comprises 13 residues. The CDR3 loop is CSAPGEANYGYTF. Written as DNA, the CDR3 is TGCAGTGCTCCGGGGGAAGCTAACTATGGCTACACCTTC.

Notes on this clonotype: This could be a read error, since a much larger clone is one nucleotide away. No conserved phenylalanine or tryptophan is present at the end of the CDR3, so a read error is the likely explanation. V is TRBV28 and J is TRBJ1-5; D is uncertain. From germline, CDR1 is MDHEN and CDR2 SYDVKM. This CDR3 has 14 residues. Trimming shortened V by 8 bases and J by 5 bases, and 16 bases separated the two germline ends. For the CDR3, the DNA is TGTGCCAGCCATACTTATAAGGGAGATCAGCCCCAGCATCTT. This encodes CASHTYKGDQPQHL.

With regard to this clonotype: The junction does not match germline at one end; this may be a read error. The chain has TRBV6-5 and TRBJ2-7; D may correspond to TRBD1 or TRBD2 (5 bases each). CDR1 is MNHEY and CDR2 is SVGAGI in the germline V gene. The CDR3 is 15 amino acids. In nucleotides, the CDR3 is TGTGCCAGCAGCTACTCCGGGACGGAAGCCTACGAGCAGTACTTC. Translating gives CASSYSGTEAYEQYF.

This clonotype came up many times. J is TRBJ1-2 and V is TRBV5-1, with TRBD1 matching over 9 bases. Germline V lookup: CDR1 SGHRS, CDR2 YFSETQ. The CDR3 totals 16 residues. The junction had 10 bases not matched to a gene; V was cut back by 4 bases and J by 3 bases. Here the CDR3 reads CASSPGTGTVDYGYTF. CDR3 coding DNA: TGCGCCAGCAGCCCAGGGACAGGGACGGTTGACTATGGCTACACCTTC.

V gene TRBV25-1 combines with J gene TRBJ2-2, with a possible D match to TRBD2 (5 bases). Germline V gene lookup returns CDR1 MGHDK and CDR2 SYGVNS. This CDR3 comprises 15 residues. Trimming removed 6 bases at V and 0 bases at J, with 11 bases between. The chain's CDR3 is CASSGERSNTGELFF. CDR3 nucleotide sequence: TGTGCCAGCAGCGGGGAGAGGTCGAACACCGGGGAGCTGTTTTTT.

The chain carries TRBV10-1 and TRBJ2-7, with 7 bases lining up with TRBD2. The CDR3 has 15 amino acids. The germline V gene encodes CDR1 WNHNN and CDR2 SYGVQD (reference sequence). The V gene end was trimmed by 6 bases and the J gene end by 6 bases; junction bases not matched to a gene: 14. The CDR3 DNA reads TGCGCCAGCAGCCGGGTGCTAGCGGAAGCCGTCGAGCAGTACTTC. It is translated as CASSRVLAEAVEQYF.

This clonotype was seen more than once but under ten times. The rearrangement uses TRBV12-3 or TRBV12-4 and TRBJ2-2, with D tentatively TRBD1 (5 bases). The CDR3 has 15 residues. Trimming pared 7 bases from V and 4 bases from J, leaving 16 bases between. This chain's CDR3 is CASTLSQGGTGELFF. The CDR3 DNA follows: TGTGCCAGCACCCTCTCCCAGGGCGGCACCGGGGAGCTGTTTTTT.

The sample holds many counts of this clonotype. The chain combines TRBV18 with TRBJ2-7; D not resolved. The V and J ends lost 3 bases and 5 bases respectively, with 11 bases between them. The CDR3 loop spans 13 amino acids. The germline V gene encodes CDR1 KGHSH and CDR2 LQKENI. The CDR3: CASSPLGWDEQYF. CDR3 DNA sequence: TGTGCCAGCTCACCCCTTGGGTGGGACGAGCAGTACTTC. The whole variable domain, remainder taken from reference TRBV18 and TRBJ2-7, is NAGVMQNPRHLVRRRGQEARLRCSPMKGHSHVYWYRQLPEEGLKFMVYLQKENIIDESGMPKERFSAEFPKEGPSILRIQQVVRGDSAAYFCASSPLGWDEQYFGPGTRLTVT.

This clonotype has a count of ten or more. The CDR3 bases are TGTGCCAGCAGTCCCTACCTCAGGGGGCAAGGGAACTATGGCTACACCTTC. This codes for CASSPYLRGQGNYGYTF. The chain combines TRBV12-3 or TRBV12-4 with TRBJ1-2; 8 bases line up with TRBD1. This CDR3 comprises 17 residues. The junction had 13 bases not matched to a gene; V was cut back by 5 bases and J by 2 bases.

This chain connects TRBV6-5 to TRBJ1-5; a possible D gene is TRBD1 (6 bases). V lost 7 bases and J lost 7, with 20 bases in between. Germline-derived CDR1 and CDR2 are MNHEY and SVGAGI. The CDR3 covers 15 residues. The CDR3 loop reads CASTLKGVLGQPQHF. CDR3 DNA sequence: TGTGCCAGCACGTTAAAGGGGGTCCTTGGACAGCCCCAGCATTTT.

This rearrangement joins TRBV11-2 to TRBJ1-2; D might be TRBD1 (5 bases). Trimming left V 0 bases short and J 3 bases short, with 11 bases between. CDR1 and CDR2 from the germline V gene are SGHAT and FQNNGV. The CDR3 totals 15 residues. In nucleotides, the CDR3 is TGTGCCAGCAGCTTAGACCCGGGGGGGTACTATGGCTACACCTTC. Translated: CASSLDPGGYYGYTF.

The chain couples TRBV6-1 to TRBJ1-1; D gene unclear. The CDR3 consists of 14 residues. The V gene's germline CDR1 is MNHNS and CDR2 SASEGT. V was trimmed by 2 bases and J by 11 bases, leaving 18 bases between them. The CDR3 DNA reads TGTGCCAGCAGTGAACTTGGCGAGGCAGTTAAGGCTTTCTTT. Protein sequence: CASSELGEAVKAFF.